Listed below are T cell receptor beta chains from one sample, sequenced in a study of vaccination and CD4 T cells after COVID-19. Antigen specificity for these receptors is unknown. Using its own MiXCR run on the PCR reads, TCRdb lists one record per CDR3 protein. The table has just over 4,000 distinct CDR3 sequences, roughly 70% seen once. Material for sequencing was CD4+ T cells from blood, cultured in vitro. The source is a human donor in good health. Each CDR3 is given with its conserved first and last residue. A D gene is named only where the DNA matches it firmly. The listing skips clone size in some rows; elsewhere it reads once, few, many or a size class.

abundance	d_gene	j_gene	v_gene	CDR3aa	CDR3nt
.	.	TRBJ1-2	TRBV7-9	CASSSRDRYGYTF	TGTGCCAGCAGTTCCAGGGATAGGTATGGCTACACCTTC
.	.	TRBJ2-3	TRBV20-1	CSVLRSPDTQYF	TGCAGTGTTCTGAGGTCGCCAGATACGCAGTATTTT
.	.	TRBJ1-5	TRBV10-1	CASPPPGYSNQPQHF	TGCGCCAGCCCCCCCCCAGGTTATAGCAATCAGCCCCAGCATTTT
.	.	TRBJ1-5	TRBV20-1	CSARFPRANGNQPQHF	TGCAGTGCTAGATTTCCGCGGGCGAATGGGAATCAGCCCCAGCATTTT
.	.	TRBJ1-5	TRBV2	CASSETSTSNQPQHF	TGTGCCAGCAGCGAGACGTCGACCAGCAATCAGCCCCAGCATTTT
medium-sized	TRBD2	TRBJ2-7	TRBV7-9	CASSSRTSVSYEQYF	TGTGCCAGCAGCTCCAGGACTAGCGTATCCTACGAGCAGTACTTC